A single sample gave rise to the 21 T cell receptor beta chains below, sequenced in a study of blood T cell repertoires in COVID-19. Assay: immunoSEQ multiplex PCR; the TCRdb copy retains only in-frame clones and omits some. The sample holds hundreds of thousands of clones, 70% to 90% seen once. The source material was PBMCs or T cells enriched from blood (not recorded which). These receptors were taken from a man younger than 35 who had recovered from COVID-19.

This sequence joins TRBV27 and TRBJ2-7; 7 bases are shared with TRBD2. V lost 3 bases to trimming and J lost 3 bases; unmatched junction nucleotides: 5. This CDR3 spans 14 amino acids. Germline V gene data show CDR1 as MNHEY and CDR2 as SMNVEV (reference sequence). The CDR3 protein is CASSFRGVYYEQYF. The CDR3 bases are TGTGCCAGCAGTTTTCGGGGGGTCTACTACGAGCAGTACTTC.

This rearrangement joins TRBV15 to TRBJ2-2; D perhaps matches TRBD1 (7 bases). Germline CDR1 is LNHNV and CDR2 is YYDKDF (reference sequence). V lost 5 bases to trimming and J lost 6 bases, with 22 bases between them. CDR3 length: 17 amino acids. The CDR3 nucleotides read TGTGCCACCAGCCTCGCCAGGGGGGCGCGTCTGGCCGGGGAGCTGTTTTTT. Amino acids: CATSLARGARLAGELFF.

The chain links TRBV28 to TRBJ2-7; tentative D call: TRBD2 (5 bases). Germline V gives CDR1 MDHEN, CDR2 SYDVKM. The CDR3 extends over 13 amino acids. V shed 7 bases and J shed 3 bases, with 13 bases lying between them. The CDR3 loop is CASNYPEGYEQYF. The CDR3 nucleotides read TGTGCCAGCAACTATCCAGAGGGCTACGAGCAGTACTTC.

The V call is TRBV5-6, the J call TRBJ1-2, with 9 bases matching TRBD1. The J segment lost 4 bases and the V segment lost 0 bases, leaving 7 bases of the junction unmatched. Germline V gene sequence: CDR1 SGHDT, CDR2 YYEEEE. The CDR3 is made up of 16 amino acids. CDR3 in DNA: TGTGCCAGCAGCTTGGAGTTACAGGGGGCGATCTATGGCTACACCTTC. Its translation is CASSLELQGAIYGYTF. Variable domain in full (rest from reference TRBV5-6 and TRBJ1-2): DAGVTQSPTHLIKTRGQQVTLRCSPKSGHDTVSWYQQALGQGPQFIFQYYEEEERQRGNFPDRFSGHQFPNYSSELNVNALLLGDSALYLCASSLELQGAIYGYTFGSGTRLTVV.

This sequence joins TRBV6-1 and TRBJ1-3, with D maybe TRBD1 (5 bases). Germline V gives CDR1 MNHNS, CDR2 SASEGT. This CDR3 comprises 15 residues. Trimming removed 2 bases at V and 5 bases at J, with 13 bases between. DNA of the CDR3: TGTGCCAGCAGTGAATGGGACTCGTCAAGAAACACCATATATTTT. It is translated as CASSEWDSSRNTIYF.

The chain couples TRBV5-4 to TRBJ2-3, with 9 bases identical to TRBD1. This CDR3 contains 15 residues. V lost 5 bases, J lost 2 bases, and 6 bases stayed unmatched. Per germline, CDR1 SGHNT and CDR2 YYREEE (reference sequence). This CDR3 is CASSRRDRDTDTQYF. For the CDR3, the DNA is TGTGCCAGCAGTCGGAGGGACAGGGACACAGATACGCAGTATTTT. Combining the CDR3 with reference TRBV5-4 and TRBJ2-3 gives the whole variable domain ETGVTQSPTHLIKTRGQQVTLRCSSQSGHNTVSWYQQALGQGPQFIFQYYREEENGRGNFPPRFSGLQFPNYSSELNVNALELDDSALYLCASSRRDRDTDTQYFGPGTRLTVL.

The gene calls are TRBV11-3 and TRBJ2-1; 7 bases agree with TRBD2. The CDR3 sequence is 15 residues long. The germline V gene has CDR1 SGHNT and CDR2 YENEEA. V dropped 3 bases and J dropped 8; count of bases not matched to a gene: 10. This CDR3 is CASSFGGRIEYEQFF. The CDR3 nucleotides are TGTGCCAGCAGCTTCGGCGGGAGAATTGAGTATGAGCAGTTCTTC. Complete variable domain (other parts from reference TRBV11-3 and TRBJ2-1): EAGVVQSPRYKIIEKKQPVAFWCNPISGHNTLYWYLQNLGQGPELLIRYENEEAVDDSQLPKDRFSAERLKGVDSTLKIQPAELGDSAVYLCASSFGGRIEYEQFFGPGTRLTVL.

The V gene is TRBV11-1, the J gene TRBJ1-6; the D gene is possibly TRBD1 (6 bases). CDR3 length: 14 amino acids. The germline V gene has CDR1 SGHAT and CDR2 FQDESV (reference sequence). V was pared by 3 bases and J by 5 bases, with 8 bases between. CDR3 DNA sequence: TGTGCCAGCAGCTTCAGGGGCAATAATTCACCCCTCCACTTT. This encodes CASSFRGNNSPLHF.

The CDR3, as DNA: TGTGCCAGCAGACTAGCGGAACAAGAGACCCAGTACTTC. Protein: CASRLAEQETQYF. The chain has TRBV2 and TRBJ2-5; 8 nucleotides align to TRBD2. The CDR3 runs 13 residues. The germline V gene encodes CDR1 SNHLY and CDR2 FYNNEI. Unmatched junction bases numbered 2, after V lost 6 bases and J lost 2 bases.

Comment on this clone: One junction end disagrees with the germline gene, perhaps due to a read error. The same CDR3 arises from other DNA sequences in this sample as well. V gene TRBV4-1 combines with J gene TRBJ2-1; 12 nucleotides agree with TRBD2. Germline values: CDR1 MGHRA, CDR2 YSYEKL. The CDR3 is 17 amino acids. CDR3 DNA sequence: TGCGCCAGCAGCCAAGGCTCTAGCGGGGGGGCCTATAATGAGCAGTTCTTC. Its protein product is CASSQGSSGGAYNEQFF.

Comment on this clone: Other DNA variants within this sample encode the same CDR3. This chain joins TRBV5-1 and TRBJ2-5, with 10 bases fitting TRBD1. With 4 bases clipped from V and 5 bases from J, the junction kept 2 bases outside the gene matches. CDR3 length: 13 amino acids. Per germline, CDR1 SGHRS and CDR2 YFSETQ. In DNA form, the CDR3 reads TGCGCCAGCAGCACGGGACAGGGGGAGACCCAGTACTTC. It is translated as CASSTGQGETQYF. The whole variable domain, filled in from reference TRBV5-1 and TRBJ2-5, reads KAGVTQTPRYLIKTRGQQVTLSCSPISGHRSVSWYQQTPGQGLQFLFEYFSETQRNKGNFPGRFSGRQFSNSRSEMNVSTLELGDSALYLCASSTGQGETQYFGPGTRLLVL.

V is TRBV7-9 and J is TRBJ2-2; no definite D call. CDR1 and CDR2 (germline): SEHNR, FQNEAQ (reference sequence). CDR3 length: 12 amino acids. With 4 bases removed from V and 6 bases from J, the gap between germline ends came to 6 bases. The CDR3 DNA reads TGTGCCAGCAGCTCCTCCTCCGGGGAGCTGTTTTTT. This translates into CASSSSSGELFF.

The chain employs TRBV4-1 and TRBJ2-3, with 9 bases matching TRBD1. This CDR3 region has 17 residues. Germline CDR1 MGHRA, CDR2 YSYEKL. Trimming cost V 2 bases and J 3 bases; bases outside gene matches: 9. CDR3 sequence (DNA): TGCGCCAGCAGCCAACTGGGACAGGGAATATGGACAGATACGCAGTATTTT. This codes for CASSQLGQGIWTDTQYF.

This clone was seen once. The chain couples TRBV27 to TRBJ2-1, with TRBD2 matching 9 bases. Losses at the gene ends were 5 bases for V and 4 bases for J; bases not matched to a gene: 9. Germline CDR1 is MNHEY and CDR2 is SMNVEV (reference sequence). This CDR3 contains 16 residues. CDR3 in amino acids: CASSPTLAGRYNEQFF. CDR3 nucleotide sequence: TGTGCCAGCAGTCCAACCCTAGCGGGGCGGTACAATGAGCAGTTCTTC.

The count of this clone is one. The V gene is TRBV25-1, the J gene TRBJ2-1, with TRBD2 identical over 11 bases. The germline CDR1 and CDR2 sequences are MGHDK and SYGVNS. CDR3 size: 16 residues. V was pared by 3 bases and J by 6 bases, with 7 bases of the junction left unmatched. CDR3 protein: CASSDSGRASLNEQFF. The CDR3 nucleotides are TGTGCCAGCAGTGATAGCGGGAGGGCTTCTCTCAATGAGCAGTTCTTC.

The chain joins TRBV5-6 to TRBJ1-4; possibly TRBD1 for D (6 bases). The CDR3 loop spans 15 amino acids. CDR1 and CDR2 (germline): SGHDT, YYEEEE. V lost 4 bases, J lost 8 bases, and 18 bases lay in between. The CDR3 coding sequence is TGTGCCAGCAGCCGCGGGGCGGGGGCCGAAGAAAAACTGTTTTTT. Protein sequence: CASSRGAGAEEKLFF.

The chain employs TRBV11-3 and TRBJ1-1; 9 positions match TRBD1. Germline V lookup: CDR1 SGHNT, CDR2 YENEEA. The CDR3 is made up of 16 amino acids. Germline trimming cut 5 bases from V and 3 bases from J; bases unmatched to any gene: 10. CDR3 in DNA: TGTGCCAGCAGCACTAGGAGGGGACAGGGATACACTGAAGCTTTCTTT. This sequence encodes CASSTRRGQGYTEAFF.

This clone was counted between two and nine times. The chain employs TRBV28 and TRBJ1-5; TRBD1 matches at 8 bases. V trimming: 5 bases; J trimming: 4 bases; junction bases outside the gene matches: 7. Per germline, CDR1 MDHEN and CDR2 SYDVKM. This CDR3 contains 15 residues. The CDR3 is CASSESGQGNQPQHF. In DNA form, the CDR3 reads TGTGCCAGCAGTGAATCAGGACAGGGTAATCAGCCCCAGCATTTT. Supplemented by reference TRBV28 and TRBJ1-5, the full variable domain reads DVKVTQSSRYLVKRTGEKVFLECVQDMDHENMFWYRQDPGLGLRLIYFSYDVKMKEKGDIPEGYSVSREKKERFSLILESASTNQTSMYLCASSESGQGNQPQHFGDGTRLSIL.

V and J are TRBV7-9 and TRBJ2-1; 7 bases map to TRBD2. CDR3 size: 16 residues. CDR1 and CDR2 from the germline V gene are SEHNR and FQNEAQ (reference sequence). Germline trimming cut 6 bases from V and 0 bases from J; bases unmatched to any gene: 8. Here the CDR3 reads CASRHGRETSYNEQFF. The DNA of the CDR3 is TGTGCCAGCAGACATGGGCGGGAGACCTCCTACAATGAGCAGTTCTTC.

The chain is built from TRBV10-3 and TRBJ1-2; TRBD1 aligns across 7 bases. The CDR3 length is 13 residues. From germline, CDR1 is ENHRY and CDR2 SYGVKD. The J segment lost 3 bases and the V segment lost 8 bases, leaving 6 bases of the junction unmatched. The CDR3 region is CAIQTQGDYGYTF. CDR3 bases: TGTGCCATCCAGACTCAGGGGGACTATGGCTACACCTTC.

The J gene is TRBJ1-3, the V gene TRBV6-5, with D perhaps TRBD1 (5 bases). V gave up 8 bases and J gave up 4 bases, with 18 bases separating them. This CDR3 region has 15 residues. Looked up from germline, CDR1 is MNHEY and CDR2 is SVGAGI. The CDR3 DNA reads TGTGCCAGCGGGTCAGGGAAGTTTTTAGGAAACACCATATATTTT. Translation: CASGSGKFLGNTIYF.